The present TCR beta chain was sequenced within a study of cytomegalovirus exposure and HLA in healthy donors. The wider study: Later, an analysis reported that the roughly 120 validation repertoires had used the same platform as the roughly 700 first-cohort repertoires.

The CDR3 length is 13 residues. Germline CDR1 reads MNHEY; CDR2 reads SVGAGI. V gave up 4 bases and J gave up 6 bases, with 12 bases separating them. This clone was recorded a few times. Antigen: not known. Overall study findings and caveats: CMV antigen specificity of a few CMV-associated chains was confirmed in vitro.

Sequencing was performed with immunoSEQ multiplex PCR; in TCRdb, only in-frame clones are kept and a portion is missing. The sample yields 180,000 or so clones, 80% to 90% seen once. The donors were members of the 120-subject validation cohort (separate from the roughly 680-subject first cohort). The V gene is TRBV6-5, the J gene TRBJ1-2; D is unresolved. The sequencing sample was made of PBMCs. The source of this sequence is a young woman in good health and CMV-seronegative. The DNA for the CDR3 is TGTGCCAGCAGTTCGGTCGGGAGGAATGGCTACACCTTC. Translation: CASSSVGRNGYTF.